What follows are 27 T cell receptor beta chains derived from one specimen sequenced in a study of cytomegalovirus exposure and HLA in healthy donors. PCR primers comprised 60 Vbeta and 13 Jbeta primers. The method was immunoSEQ multiplex PCR; TCRdb's version includes in-frame clones alone and lacks a portion of them. This specimen shows 74,000 or so clones; the ten leading clones hold 1.5%. What was sequenced was PBMCs. These receptors were collected from an older woman in good health and CMV-seronegative.

The rearrangement uses TRBV5-1 and TRBJ1-4; 8 bases fit TRBD1. The CDR3 extends over 14 amino acids. Per the germline V gene, CDR1 is SGHRS and CDR2 is YFSETQ. V lost 2 bases and J lost 8; bases outside the gene matches: 5. Here the CDR3 reads CASSFQGAGEKLFF. CDR3 nucleotide sequence: TGCGCCAGCAGCTTTCAGGGGGCGGGAGAAAAACTGTTTTTT.

V is TRBV19 and J is TRBJ2-2; 7 bases are a match to TRBD1. The trim removed 5 bases at V and 2 bases at J, leaving 5 bases unmatched. Germline values: CDR1 LNHDA, CDR2 SQIVND (reference sequence). The CDR3 sequence is 15 residues long. This chain's CDR3 is CASSPRDSNTGELFF. CDR3 nucleotide sequence: TGTGCCAGTAGTCCCCGGGACAGCAACACCGGGGAGCTGTTTTTT.

The genes are TRBV19 and TRBJ1-5; unclear D gene. The length of the CDR3 is 15 residues. Germline V gene data show CDR1 as LNHDA and CDR2 as SQIVND (reference sequence). Trimming stripped 3 bases from V and 3 bases from J, with 12 bases between. CDR3 sequence reads: CASSMAGRDNQPQHF. CDR3 DNA: TGTGCCAGTAGTATGGCGGGGAGGGACAATCAGCCCCAGCATTTT.

This chain connects TRBV19 to TRBJ1-2; 7 bases agree with TRBD1. Germline V gene data show CDR1 as LNHDA and CDR2 as SQIVND (reference sequence). V lost 4 bases, J lost 3 bases, and 2 bases stayed unmatched. This CDR3 region has 13 residues. CDR3 sequence: CASSRDSYYGYTF. DNA of the CDR3: TGTGCCAGTAGTAGGGACAGCTACTATGGCTACACCTTC.

This chain joins TRBV7-2 and TRBJ1-3, with 7 bases aligning to TRBD1. Germline-derived CDR1 and CDR2 are SGHTA and FQGNSA. With 5 bases clipped from V and 4 bases from J, the junction kept 8 bases outside the gene matches. The CDR3 runs 15 residues. The CDR3 sequence: CASSIGQASGNTIYF. DNA of the CDR3: TGTGCCAGCAGCATAGGACAGGCCTCAGGAAACACCATATATTTT.

The chain has TRBV28 and TRBJ2-1; 7 bases fit TRBD2. The CDR3 sequence is 16 residues long. V lost 3 bases, J lost 6 bases, and 11 bases stayed unmatched. Germline lookup yields CDR1 MDHEN and CDR2 SYDVKM. The CDR3 protein is CASSFWWTREGNEQFF. In DNA, the CDR3 is TGTGCCAGCAGTTTTTGGTGGACTAGAGAAGGCAATGAGCAGTTCTTC.

V and J are TRBV5-4 and TRBJ2-3; D not resolved. With 4 bases removed from V and 0 bases from J, the gap between germline ends came to 9 bases. This CDR3 has 14 residues. Germline lookup yields CDR1 SGHNT and CDR2 YYREEE (reference sequence). CDR3 protein: CASSLDQSTDTQYF. The CDR3 nucleotides are TGTGCCAGCAGCCTGGACCAGAGCACAGATACGCAGTATTTT.

This chain joins TRBV5-1 and TRBJ2-7; TRBD1 matches 7 bases. Germline trimming cut 6 bases from V and 5 bases from J; bases unmatched to any gene: 14. The germline V gene encodes CDR1 SGHRS and CDR2 YFSETQ. The CDR3 consists of 15 residues. The chain's CDR3 is CASMRAQGHLDEQYF. CDR3 nucleotide sequence: TGCGCCAGCATGAGAGCACAGGGGCATCTCGACGAGCAGTACTTC. Variable domain in full (rest from reference TRBV5-1 and TRBJ2-7): KAGVTQTPRYLIKTRGQQVTLSCSPISGHRSVSWYQQTPGQGLQFLFEYFSETQRNKGNFPGRFSGRQFSNSRSEMNVSTLELGDSALYLCASMRAQGHLDEQYFGPGTRLTVT.

The V gene is TRBV11-2, the J gene TRBJ1-2; no reliable D call. V lost 1 base and J lost 8, with 14 bases in between. The germline CDR1 and CDR2 sequences are SGHAT and FQNNGV. CDR3 length equals 14 residues. CDR3 nucleotide sequence: TGTGCCAGCAGCTTAGGAGACCGTCGAGGCGGCTACACCTTC. It translates to CASSLGDRRGGYTF.

The rearrangement uses TRBV30 and TRBJ2-7; 7 bases align to TRBD1. Germline V gene sequence: CDR1 GTSNPN, CDR2 SVGIG (reference sequence). J lost 3 bases, V lost 5 bases, and 7 bases had no gene match. This CDR3 is built from 13 residues. The CDR3 nucleotides read TGTGCCTGGGATACTAGGACAGGCTACGAGCAGTACTTC. Translating it yields CAWDTRTGYEQYF.

The chain carries TRBV11-2 and TRBJ2-7, with 8 positions matching TRBD1. The CDR3 length is 15 residues. V shed 4 bases and J 2 bases; nucleotides not matched to a gene: 7. Germline CDR1 SGHAT, CDR2 FQNNGV. As DNA, the CDR3 is TGTGCCAGCAGCTACGGGACAGGCAGACCCTACGAGCAGTACTTC. Translation gives CASSYGTGRPYEQYF.

This chain links TRBV5-1 with TRBJ2-1; perhaps TRBD2 as D (5 bases). The CDR3 has 15 residues. Per germline, CDR1 SGHRS and CDR2 YFSETQ. Trimming removed 4 bases at V and 7 bases at J, with 18 bases between. This chain's CDR3 is CASSPPGSLGNEQFF. The DNA of the CDR3 is TGCGCCAGCAGCCCACCGGGGTCCCTTGGTAATGAGCAGTTCTTC.

The rearrangement links TRBV5-6 to TRBJ2-1; D might be TRBD2 (5 bases). The CDR3 consists of 17 residues. Per germline, CDR1 SGHDT and CDR2 YYEEEE. V lost 4 bases and J 2 bases, leaving 19 bases between the germline ends. This chain's CDR3 is CASSHLSSRVPYNEQFF. Written as DNA, the CDR3 is TGTGCCAGCAGCCACCTGTCATCGCGGGTTCCCTACAATGAGCAGTTCTTC.

The V gene is TRBV5-1, the J gene TRBJ2-5, with a weak D call TRBD1 (6 bases). The V end was cut by 3 bases, the J end by 0 bases, with 9 bases between. The CDR3 is 14 amino acids. CDR1 and CDR2 (germline): SGHRS, YFSETQ. In nucleotides, the CDR3 is TGCGCCAGCAGCTCTGGGGGCCACCAAGAGACCCAGTACTTC. The encoded protein is CASSSGGHQETQYF.

This chain uses TRBV7-6 with TRBJ2-3; D may be TRBD2 (5 bases). V was shortened by 0 bases and J by 1 base, with 8 bases between the two germline ends. The CDR3 covers 15 residues. CDR1 is SGHVS and CDR2 is FNYEAQ in the germline V gene. This CDR3 reads CASSLAGAGTDTQYF. CDR3 nucleotides: TGTGCCAGCAGCTTAGCGGGAGCGGGCACAGATACGCAGTATTTT.

CDR3 sequence (DNA): TGCGCCAGCAGCGGACTAGGCACAGATACGCAGTATTTT. It yields the protein CASSGLGTDTQYF. The chain has TRBV4-1 and TRBJ2-3; 7 nucleotides line up with TRBD2. This CDR3 contains 13 residues. Unmatched junction bases numbered 0, after V lost 5 bases and J lost 1 base. CDR1 is MGHRA, CDR2 YSYEKL, per germline.

The J gene is TRBJ2-5, the V gene TRBV19, with 7 bases that match TRBD1. The DNA end is a closer match to TRBJ2-7, so the J assignment may be wrong. This CDR3 is 15 amino acids long. CDR1 LNHDA and CDR2 SQIVND come from the germline V gene (reference sequence). CDR3 sequence (DNA): TGTGCCAGTAGCCCGTTAAAGGGGGCGAACTACGAGCAGTACTTC. It codes for CASSPLKGANYEQYF.

This rearrangement joins TRBV28 to TRBJ1-5, with 7 bases fitting TRBD1. The V gene's germline CDR1 is MDHEN and CDR2 SYDVKM. With 7 bases clipped from V and 3 bases from J, the junction kept 9 bases outside the gene matches. This CDR3 has 15 residues. The CDR3 here is CASIPGQITNQPQHF. The CDR3 nucleotides read TGTGCCAGCATTCCGGGACAGATTACCAATCAGCCCCAGCATTTT. The full variable domain, with the rest looked up from reference TRBV28 and TRBJ1-5, is DVKVTQSSRYLVKRTGEKVFLECVQDMDHENMFWYRQDPGLGLRLIYFSYDVKMKEKGDIPEGYSVSREKKERFSLILESASTNQTSMYLCASIPGQITNQPQHFGDGTRLSIL.

The chain links TRBV6-1 to TRBJ2-2; 11 nucleotides agree with TRBD2. After removal of 4 bases from V and 0 bases from J, the junction contained 7 bases not matched to a gene. From germline, CDR1 is MNHNS and CDR2 SASEGT. CDR3 length: 18 residues. CDR3 loop: CASSVETSGAANTGELFF. The CDR3 DNA sequence: TGTGCCAGCAGTGTTGAGACTAGCGGGGCCGCGAACACCGGGGAGCTGTTTTTT.

The chain is built from TRBV5-5 and TRBJ2-7; TRBD2 matches at 8 bases. The CDR3 has 14 residues. From germline, CDR1 is SGHKS and CDR2 YYEKEE (reference sequence). V lost 5 bases and J lost 1; bases outside the gene matches: 5. The DNA for the CDR3 is TGTGCCAGCAGACCGGGAGGGGCGTCCTACGAGCAGTACTTC. Translated: CASRPGGASYEQYF.

The CDR3 coding sequence is TGCGCCAGCAGCTCAAACCAGGGGCTGGGGAATGGCTACACCTTC. This translates into CASSSNQGLGNGYTF. V and J are TRBV5-1 and TRBJ1-2; perhaps TRBD1 as D (6 bases). Germline CDR1 and CDR2: SGHRS and YFSETQ. The CDR3 sequence is 15 residues long. V gave up 3 bases and J gave up 6 bases, with 18 bases separating them.

The chain has TRBV18 and TRBJ1-3, with 10 nucleotides matching TRBD1. CDR3 length: 15 residues. The germline V gene encodes CDR1 KGHSH and CDR2 LQKENI. The V segment lost 2 bases and the J segment 2 bases; nucleotides outside the gene matches: 0. CDR3 DNA: TGTGCCAGCTCACCAGGGACAGGGGCTGGAAACACCATATATTTT. It translates to CASSPGTGAGNTIYF. Complete variable domain (other parts from reference TRBV18 and TRBJ1-3): NAGVMQNPRHLVRRRGQEARLRCSPMKGHSHVYWYRQLPEEGLKFMVYLQKENIIDESGMPKERFSAEFPKEGPSILRIQQVVRGDSAAYFCASSPGTGAGNTIYFGEGSWLTVV.

The chain joins TRBV6-5 to TRBJ2-1, with 11 bases lining up with TRBD2. CDR3 length equals 15 residues. Germline V gene lookup returns CDR1 MNHEY and CDR2 SVGAGI. The trim removed 6 bases at V and 6 bases at J, leaving 7 bases unmatched. CDR3 DNA: TGTGCCAGCAGCAGGACTAGCGGGCTACGCAATGAGCAGTTCTTC. It translates to CASSRTSGLRNEQFF.

The CDR3 coding sequence is TGTGCCAGCAGCTTGAATACGGCGGGAGGCACAGATACGCAGTATTTT. It is translated as CASSLNTAGGTDTQYF. V usage is TRBV11-2 and J usage is TRBJ2-3; 7 nucleotides match TRBD2. CDR3 length equals 16 residues. V dropped 3 bases and J dropped 1; count of bases not matched to a gene: 7. The germline gives CDR1 SGHAT, CDR2 FQNNGV.

The gene calls are TRBV19 and TRBJ2-1; TRBD1 is a possible D gene (5 bases). CDR1 and CDR2 (germline): LNHDA, SQIVND (reference sequence). Trimming left V 4 bases short and J 10 bases short, with 14 bases between. The CDR3 spans 13 residues. CDR3 bases: TGTGCCAGTAGTAGGAAACAGGTTCACGAGCAGTTCTTC. This translates into CASSRKQVHEQFF.

The chain is built from TRBV5-1 and TRBJ2-1; no clear D gene. This CDR3 region has 13 residues. CDR1 SGHRS and CDR2 YFSETQ come from the germline V gene. The V gene lost 0 bases and the J gene lost 8 bases, with 9 bases spanning the gap. CDR3: CASSLERVDEQFF. In DNA form, the CDR3 reads TGCGCCAGCAGCTTGGAACGGGTCGATGAGCAGTTCTTC.

The chain has TRBV6-1 and TRBJ2-5; 8 positions match TRBD2. Germline CDR1 is MNHNS and CDR2 is SASEGT. Losses at the gene ends were 1 base for V and 13 bases for J; bases not matched to a gene: 14. This CDR3 has 15 amino acids. As DNA, the CDR3 is TGTGCCAGCAGTGAAGTTGAGCGGGAGAGGTTTCATCGGTACTTC. Translation gives CASSEVERERFHRYF.